The following is a T cell receptor (beta chain) sequence with its context. Its antigen is not known. There are 13 residues in the CDR3. Germline V gene data show CDR1 as SGHNT and CDR2 as YYREEE (reference sequence). V was cut by 4 bases and J by 3 bases, with 10 bases left in between. The data derive from a study of T cell clonotyping in hematopoietic cell transplantation. Measured with immunoSEQ multiplex PCR; TCRdb has only the in-frame clones, and not every one. The sample shows around 8,400 clones, roughly 91% of them seen only once. General study results and limits: Pathologically expanded recipient clonotypes increased progressively from day 30 to day 180 as diversity fell.

This TCR came from a male patient between 60 and 69 years old who had an allogeneic stem cell transplant from a related donor, so the T cells may come from the graft donor. Some clones in this sample may be carry-over from other donors' samples. The sequencing here drew on peripheral blood mononuclear cells, taken at the time of graft-versus-host disease after allogeneic stem cell transplant. The chain employs TRBV5-4 and TRBJ1-1; D is possibly TRBD1 (6 bases). The CDR3 DNA reads as TGTGCCAGCAGCCCAGGACAGTACACTGAAGCTTTCTTT. This encodes CASSPGQYTEAFF.